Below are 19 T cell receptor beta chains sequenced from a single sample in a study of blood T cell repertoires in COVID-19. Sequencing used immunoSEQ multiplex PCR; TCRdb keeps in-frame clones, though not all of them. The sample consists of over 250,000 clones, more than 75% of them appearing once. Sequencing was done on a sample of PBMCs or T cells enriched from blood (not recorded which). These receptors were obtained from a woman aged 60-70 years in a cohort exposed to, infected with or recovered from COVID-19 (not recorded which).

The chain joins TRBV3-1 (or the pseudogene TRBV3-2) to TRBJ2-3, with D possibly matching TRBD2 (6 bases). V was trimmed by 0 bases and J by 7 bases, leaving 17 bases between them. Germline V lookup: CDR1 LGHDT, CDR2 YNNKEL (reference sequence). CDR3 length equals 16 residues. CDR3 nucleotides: TGTGCCAGCAGCCAAGAGTGGAGGGGCGGCCGAAATACGCAGTATTTT. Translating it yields CASSQEWRGGRNTQYF.

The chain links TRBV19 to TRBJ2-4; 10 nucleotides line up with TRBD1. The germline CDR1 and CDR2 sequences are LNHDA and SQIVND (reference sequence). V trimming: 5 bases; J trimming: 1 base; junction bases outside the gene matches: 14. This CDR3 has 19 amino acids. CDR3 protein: CASSSSGTGVKGAKNIQYF. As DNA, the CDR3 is TGTGCCAGTAGTTCTTCCGGGACAGGGGTAAAAGGGGCCAAAAACATTCAGTACTTC.

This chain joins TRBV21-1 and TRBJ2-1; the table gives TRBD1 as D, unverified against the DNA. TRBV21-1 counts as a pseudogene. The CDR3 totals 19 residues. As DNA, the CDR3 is TGTGCCAGCAGCAAAATGGAAGCCACAGGGTTTTCTTCAAGTAATGAGCAGTTCTTC. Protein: CASSKMEATGFSSSNEQFF.

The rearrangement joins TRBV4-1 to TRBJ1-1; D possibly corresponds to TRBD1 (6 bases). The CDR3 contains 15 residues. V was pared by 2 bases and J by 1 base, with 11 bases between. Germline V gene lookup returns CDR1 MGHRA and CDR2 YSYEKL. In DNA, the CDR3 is TGCGCCAGCAGCCAACGACAGGAGGCGAACACTGAAGCTTTCTTT. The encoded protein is CASSQRQEANTEAFF.

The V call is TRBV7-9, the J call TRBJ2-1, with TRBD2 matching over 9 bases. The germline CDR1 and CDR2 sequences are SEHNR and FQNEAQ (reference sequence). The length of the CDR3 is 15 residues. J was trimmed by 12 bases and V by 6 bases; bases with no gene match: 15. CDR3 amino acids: CASSLLAGGLSGQFF. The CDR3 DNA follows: TGTGCCAGCAGTTTACTAGCGGGCGGGTTAAGTGGGCAGTTCTTC.

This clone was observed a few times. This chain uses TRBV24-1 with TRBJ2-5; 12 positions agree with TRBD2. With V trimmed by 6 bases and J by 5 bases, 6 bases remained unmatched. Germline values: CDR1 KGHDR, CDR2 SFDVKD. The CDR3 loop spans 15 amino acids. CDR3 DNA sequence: TGTGCCACCAGTAGGACTAGCGGGATAGGCGAGACCCAGTACTTC. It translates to CATSRTSGIGETQYF.

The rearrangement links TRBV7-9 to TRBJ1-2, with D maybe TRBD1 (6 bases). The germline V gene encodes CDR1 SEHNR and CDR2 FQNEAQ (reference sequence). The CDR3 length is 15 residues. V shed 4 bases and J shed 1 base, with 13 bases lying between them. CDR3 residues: CASSSDNRDNYGYTF. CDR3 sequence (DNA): TGTGCCAGCAGCTCGGACAACAGGGATAACTATGGCTACACCTTC.

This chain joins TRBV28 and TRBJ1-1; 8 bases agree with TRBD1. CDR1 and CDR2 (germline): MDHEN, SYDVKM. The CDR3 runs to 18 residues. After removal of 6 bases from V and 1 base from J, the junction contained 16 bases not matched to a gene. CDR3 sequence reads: CASRYYQGAGWPNTEAFF. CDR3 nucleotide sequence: TGTGCCAGCAGGTACTATCAGGGGGCTGGTTGGCCGAACACTGAAGCTTTCTTT.

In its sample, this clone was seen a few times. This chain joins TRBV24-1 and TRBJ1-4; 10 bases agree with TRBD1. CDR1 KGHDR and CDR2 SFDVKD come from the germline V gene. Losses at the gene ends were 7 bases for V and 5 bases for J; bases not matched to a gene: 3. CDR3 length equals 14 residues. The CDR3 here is CATSSGQGNEKLFF. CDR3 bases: TGTGCCACCAGCTCGGGACAGGGGAATGAAAAACTGTTTTTT.

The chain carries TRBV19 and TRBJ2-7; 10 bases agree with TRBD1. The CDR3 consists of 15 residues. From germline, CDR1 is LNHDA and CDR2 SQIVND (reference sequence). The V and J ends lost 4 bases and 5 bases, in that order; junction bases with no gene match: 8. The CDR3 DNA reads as TGTGCCAGTAGTAGGCCCGGGACAGGGGACAACGAGCAGTACTTC. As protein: CASSRPGTGDNEQYF.

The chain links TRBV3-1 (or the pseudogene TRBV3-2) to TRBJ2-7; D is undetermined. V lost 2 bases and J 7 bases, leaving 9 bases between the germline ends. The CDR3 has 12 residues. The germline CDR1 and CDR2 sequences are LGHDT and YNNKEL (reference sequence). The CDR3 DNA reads TGTGCCAGCAGCCAATCGGGTCTAGAGCAGTACTTC. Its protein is CASSQSGLEQYF.

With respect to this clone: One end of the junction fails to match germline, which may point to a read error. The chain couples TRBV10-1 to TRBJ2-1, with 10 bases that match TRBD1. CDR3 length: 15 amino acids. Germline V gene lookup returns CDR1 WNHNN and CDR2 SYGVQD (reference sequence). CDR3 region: CASSVETGGYYEQFF. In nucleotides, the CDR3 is TGCGCCAGCAGTGTTGAGACAGGGGGCTACTATGAGCAGTTCTTC.

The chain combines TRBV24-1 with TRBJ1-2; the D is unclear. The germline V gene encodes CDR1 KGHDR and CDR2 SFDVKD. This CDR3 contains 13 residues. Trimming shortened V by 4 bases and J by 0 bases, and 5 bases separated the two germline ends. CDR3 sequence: CATSEGANYGYTF. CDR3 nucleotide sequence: TGTGCCACCAGTGAGGGAGCTAACTATGGCTACACCTTC.

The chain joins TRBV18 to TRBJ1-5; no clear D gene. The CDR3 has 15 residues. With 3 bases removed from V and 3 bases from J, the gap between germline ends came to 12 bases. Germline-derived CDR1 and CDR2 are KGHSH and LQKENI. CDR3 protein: CASSPVPRDNQPQHF. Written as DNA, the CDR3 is TGTGCCAGCTCACCGGTCCCCCGGGACAATCAGCCCCAGCATTTT.

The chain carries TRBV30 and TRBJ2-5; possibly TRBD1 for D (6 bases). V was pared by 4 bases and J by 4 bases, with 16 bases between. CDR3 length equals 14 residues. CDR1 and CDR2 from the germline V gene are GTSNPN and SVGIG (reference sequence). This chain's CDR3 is CAWKPWTASETQYF. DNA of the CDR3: TGTGCCTGGAAACCATGGACAGCTTCAGAGACCCAGTACTTC.

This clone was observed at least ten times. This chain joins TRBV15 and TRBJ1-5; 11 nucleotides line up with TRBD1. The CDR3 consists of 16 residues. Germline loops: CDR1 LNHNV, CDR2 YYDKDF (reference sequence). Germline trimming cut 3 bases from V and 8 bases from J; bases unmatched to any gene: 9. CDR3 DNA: TGTGCCACCAGCAGTGCTACCGGGACAGGGGGTAAGCCCCAGCATTTT. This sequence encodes CATSSATGTGGKPQHF.

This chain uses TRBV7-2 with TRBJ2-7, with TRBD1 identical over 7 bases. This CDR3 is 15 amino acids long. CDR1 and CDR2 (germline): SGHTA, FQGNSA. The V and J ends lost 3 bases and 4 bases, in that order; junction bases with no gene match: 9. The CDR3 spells CASSLGATGVYEQYF. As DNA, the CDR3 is TGTGCCAGCAGCTTGGGGGCAACAGGGGTATACGAGCAGTACTTC. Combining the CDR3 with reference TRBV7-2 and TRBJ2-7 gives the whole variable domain GAGVSQSPSNKVTEKGKDVELRCDPISGHTALYWYRQSLGQGLEFLIYFQGNSAPDKSGLPSDRFSAERTGGSVSTLTIQRTQQEDSAVYLCASSLGATGVYEQYFGPGTRLTVT.

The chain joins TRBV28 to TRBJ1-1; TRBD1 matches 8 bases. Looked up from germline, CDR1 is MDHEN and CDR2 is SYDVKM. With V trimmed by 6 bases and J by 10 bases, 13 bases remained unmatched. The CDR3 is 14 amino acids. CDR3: CASSEHRGVQVAFF. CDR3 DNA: TGTGCCAGCAGCGAACACAGGGGGGTCCAGGTAGCTTTCTTT.

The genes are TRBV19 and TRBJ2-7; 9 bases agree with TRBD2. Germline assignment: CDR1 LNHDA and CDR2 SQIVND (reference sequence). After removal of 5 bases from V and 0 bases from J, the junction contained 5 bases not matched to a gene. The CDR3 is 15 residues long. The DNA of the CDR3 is TGTGCCAGTAGTTTTGGTAGCGGGAGCTCCTACGAGCAGTACTTC. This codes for CASSFGSGSSYEQYF.